A selection of T cell receptor beta chains follows, all from one sample in a study of neurological immune-mediated disorders. One entry per CDR3 protein results from TCRdb running MiXCR on the 5' RACE reads. Of about 59,000 distinct CDR3 sequences listed, around 3.5% are singletons. Sample: PBMCs. The source is a woman aged 30 to 39 with multiple sclerosis. The CDR3 runs from the conserved cysteine through the conserved F or W. D genes are given only for firm matches. The size field is filled for only some rows; it gives once, few, many or a size class.

CDR3 DNA	CDR3 protein	J gene	V gene	D gene	clone size
TGCGCCAGCAGCTTGGACCGACGGGAGCAGTACTTC	CASSLDRREQYF	TRBJ2-7	TRBV5-1	NA	many
TGCGCCAGCAGCTGGGCCCAAACCGGGGGGAATGAAAAACTGTTTTTT	CASSWAQTGGNEKLFF	TRBJ1-4	TRBV5-1	NA	many
TGCAGTGCTCCGACAGGGATCTCCTACGAGCAGTACTTC	CSAPTGISYEQYF	TRBJ2-7	TRBV20-1	TRBD1	few
TGCAGTGCCACGGCCTTCGGGGAGCAGTTCTTC	CSATAFGEQFF	TRBJ2-1	TRBV20-1	NA	few
TGCAGCGTGTCGTTGGTCGGGCAGGGAGGTTCACCCCTCCACTTT	CSVSLVGQGGSPLHF	TRBJ1-6	TRBV20-1	NA	medium-sized
TGCGCCAGCAGGCCCCAGGGGGGAGATACGCAGTATTTT	CASRPQGGDTQYF	TRBJ2-3	TRBV5-1	NA	many
TGCAGTGCTCCGACCAGACAGGGATATAATTCACCCCTCCACTTT	CSAPTRQGYNSPLHF	TRBJ1-6	TRBV20-1	TRBD1	many
TGCGCCAGCAGCCCTAATGCCGGGACAGGGGGTAACTATGGCTACACCTTC	CASSPNAGTGGNYGYTF	TRBJ1-2	TRBV5-1	TRBD1	many
TGTGCCAGCAGCCCAGGACTAGCTGGAGATACGCAGTATTTT	CASSPGLAGDTQYF	TRBJ2-3	TRBV7-2	TRBD2	many
TGTGCCAGCAGCTTGGCCTCCCGTAGTGGGGATGGCTACACCTTC	CASSLASRSGDGYTF	TRBJ1-2	TRBV5-5	NA	few
TGTGCCAGCCCCCTCACAGGTTACACCGGGGAGCTGTTTTTT	CASPLTGYTGELFF	TRBJ2-2	TRBV27	NA	many
TGTGCCAGCAGAACCACAGGGCTCTACGAGCAGTACTTC	CASRTTGLYEQYF	TRBJ2-7	TRBV6-2/TRBV6-3	NA	many
TGTGCCAGCAGTTACTCGATTTTGGGCGATACGCAGTATTTT	CASSYSILGDTQYF	TRBJ2-3	TRBV6-2/TRBV6-3	NA	many
TGTGCCAGCAGTTTATGGGGGAACACTGAAGCTTTCTTT	CASSLWGNTEAFF	TRBJ1-1	TRBV7-2	NA	many
TGTGCCAGCAGTTACGGCGGGACGTCCTACGAGCAGTACTTC	CASSYGGTSYEQYF	TRBJ2-7	TRBV6-6	NA	many
TGCAGTGCTAGAGATAGCCGTCAATCCTACAATGAGCAGTTCTTC	CSARDSRQSYNEQFF	TRBJ2-1	TRBV20-1	NA	many
TGTGCCAGCAGTCCGGGAACCCTCGGGAACACTGAAGCTTTCTTT	CASSPGTLGNTEAFF	TRBJ1-1	TRBV28	NA	many
TGTGCCAGCAGCCAAGGCCAGCTGCCCCAGCATTTT	CASSQGQLPQHF	TRBJ1-5	TRBV3-1	NA	many
TGTGCCAGCAGGCCCCAACAGGGGATCCTGGACGAGCAGTACTTC	CASRPQQGILDEQYF	TRBJ2-7	TRBV27	TRBD1	NA
TGCGCCAGCAGCAGAGGCGGGGGGGCAAAAGATACGCAGTATTTT	CASSRGGGAKDTQYF	TRBJ2-3	TRBV5-1	TRBD2	many
TGTGCCAGCTCACCAGTCAGGCTTGGGAATGAGCAGTTCTTC	CASSPVRLGNEQFF	TRBJ2-1	TRBV18	NA	many
TGTGCCAGCTGTTCTGGGGCCAACGTCCTGACTTTC	CASCSGANVLTF	TRBJ2-6	TRBV12-3/TRBV12-4	NA	many
TGTGCCAGCACGGGGGTGGTGGCCCTCCACTTT	CASTGVVALHF	TRBJ1-6	TRBV9	NA	many
TGTGCCAGCAGCTTAGATCGAGGCGATACGCAGTATTTT	CASSLDRGDTQYF	TRBJ2-3	TRBV7-2	NA	many
TGCGCCAGCAGCTTGAATGCGGCCCTCACCGGGGAGCTGTTTTTT	CASSLNAALTGELFF	TRBJ2-2	TRBV5-1	NA	many
TGCAGTGCTAGAGATTGGGCTAGCGGGGCAGAGACCCAGTACTTC	CSARDWASGAETQYF	TRBJ2-5	TRBV20-1	TRBD2	many
TGTGCCAGCAGCTTGACGTCCACAGATACGCAGTATTTT	CASSLTSTDTQYF	TRBJ2-3	TRBV5-6	NA	many